Listed below are T cell receptor beta chains from one sample, sequenced in a study of beta chain features in type 1 diabetes. Profiled with immunoSEQ multiplex PCR; TCRdb holds only in-frame clones, not every one. The sample yields around 200,000 clones, around an eighth seen once. Sequences were obtained from central memory CD4+ T cells from blood. Receptors were obtained from a woman aged 18-29 years in good health. Both conserved end residues are part of each CDR3. Each record gives: V gene, D gene, clone size, J gene, CDR3 protein, CDR3 DNA. A D gene is named only where the DNA matches it firmly. Rows give clone size only sometimes, using once, few, many, or a class for an expanded clone.

>TRBV29-1|TRBD1|-|TRBJ2-1
CSVAESTGSNEQFF
TGCAGCGTTGCTGAATCGACAGGGAGTAATGAGCAGTTCTTC
>TRBV11-2|-|-|TRBJ2-2
CASSLDRGSQKAGELFF
TGTGCCAGCAGCTTAGATAGGGGAAGCCAGAAGGCCGGGGAGCTGTTTTTT
>TRBV5-8|-|-|TRBJ2-7
CASSLVRGRGQYF
TGTGCCAGCTCCCTGGTCAGGGGACGGGGGCAGTACTTC
>TRBV2|-|-|TRBJ1-5
CASGREGDQPQHF
TGTGCCAGCGGCAGGGAGGGGGATCAGCCCCAGCATTTT
>TRBV30|-|-|TRBJ1-1
CAWTRTANTEAFF
TGTGCCTGGACTCGGACAGCGAACACTGAAGCTTTCTTT
>TRBV4-2|TRBD2|few|TRBJ2-1
CASSQEGTRGYNEQFF
TGTGCCAGCAGCCAAGAAGGGACTAGGGGTTACAATGAGCAGTTCTTC
>TRBV7-7|TRBD1|-|TRBJ2-2
CASRQGAVTGELFF
TGTGCCAGCCGACAGGGGGCTGTCACCGGGGAGCTGTTTTTT
>TRBV7-2|-|-|TRBJ2-1
CASSYGSFSYNEQFF
TGTGCCAGCAGCTACGGGAGTTTCTCCTACAATGAGCAGTTCTTC
>TRBV6-5|-|few|TRBJ2-1
CATTSGGAQGQFF
TGTGCCACTACTAGTGGGGGGGCGCAGGGTCAGTTCTTC
>TRBV23-1|TRBD1|few|TRBJ2-1
CASSTPGTGGINFSYNEQFF
TGCGCCAGCAGTACCCCGGGGACAGGGGGAATTAATTTCTCCTACAATGAGCAGTTCTTC
>TRBV19|TRBD1|-|TRBJ2-1
CASRYGTGGHREQFF
TGTGCCAGTAGATACGGGACAGGGGGACATCGAGAGCAGTTCTTC
>TRBV4-1|TRBD2|few|TRBJ2-3
CASSQGLAGGLSTDTQYF
TGCGCCAGCAGCCAGGGACTAGCGGGAGGGCTTAGCACAGATACGCAGTATTTT
>TRBV6-6|-|few|TRBJ2-5
CASSYLTANQETQYF
TGTGCCAGCAGTTACCTTACCGCTAACCAAGAGACCCAGTACTTC
>TRBV19|TRBD1|many|TRBJ1-2
CASSIRDRGISAGYTF
TGTGCCAGTAGTATTCGGGACAGGGGAATCTCCGCTGGCTACACCTTC
>TRBV27|TRBD2|once|TRBJ2-5
CASSLTSVSVQETQYF
TGTGCCAGCAGTCTAACTAGCGTTTCAGTTCAGGAGACCCAGTACTTC
>TRBV30|-|few|TRBJ2-7
CAWREDSTKTHEQYF
TGTGCCTGGCGCGAGGACTCGACGAAAACCCACGAGCAGTACTTC
>TRBV29-1|TRBD1|few|TRBJ1-1
CSVTDAGGEAFF
TGCAGCGTCACGGACGCAGGGGGTGAAGCTTTCTTT
>TRBV4-2|-|-|TRBJ2-1
CASSQDTRRTAYNEQFF
TGTGCCAGCAGCCAAGATACTCGGAGAACGGCCTACAATGAGCAGTTCTTC
>TRBV7-9|-|-|TRBJ2-3
CASSLRRGYTDTQYF
TGTGCCAGCAGCTTACGACGGGGTTACACAGATACGCAGTATTTT
>TRBV4-2|TRBD2|few|TRBJ2-1
CASSQVESSGSGYEQFF
TGTGCCAGCAGCCAAGTAGAGAGTAGCGGGAGTGGGTATGAGCAGTTCTTC
>TRBV9|-|few|TRBJ2-3
CASSVGPLKSGSTDTQYF
TGTGCCAGCAGCGTAGGTCCGTTGAAGAGCGGTAGCACAGATACGCAGTATTTT
>TRBV23-1|-|few|TRBJ1-1
CASSQLAGERTEAFF
TGCGCCAGCAGTCAATTGGCCGGGGAGCGCACTGAAGCTTTCTTT
>TRBV29-1|-|many|TRBJ2-3
CSGATDTQYF
TGCAGCGGAGCAACAGATACGCAGTATTTT
>TRBV29-1|TRBD1|few|TRBJ2-3
CSDNRGKGTDTQYF
TGCAGCGATAACAGGGGAAAAGGAACAGATACGCAGTATTTT
>TRBV5-1|TRBD1|few|TRBJ2-7
CASSAGDSSYEQYF
TGCGCCAGCAGCGCAGGGGACAGCTCCTACGAGCAGTACTTC
>TRBV5-4|-|-|TRBJ2-1
CASSGRLGNSYNEQFF
TGTGCCAGCAGCGGGCGACTAGGGAACTCCTACAATGAGCAGTTCTTC
>TRBV7-9|TRBD1|-|TRBJ1-1
CASSLQGRNTEAFF
TGTGCCAGCAGCCTACAGGGGAGAAACACTGAAGCTTTCTTT
>TRBV27|-|few|TRBJ2-2
CASSLYSSSNTGELFF
TGTGCCAGCAGTTTATACTCTTCCTCCAACACCGGGGAGCTGTTTTTT
>TRBV2|TRBD1|-|TRBJ2-1
CASSEGQPGNEQFF
TGTGCCAGCAGTGAGGGACAGCCTGGCAATGAGCAGTTCTTC
>TRBV7-6|TRBD2|-|TRBJ2-7
CASSAGLAGVDAYF
TGTGCCAGCAGCGCTGGACTAGCGGGGGTAGATGCGTACTTC
>TRBV23-1|TRBD1|many|TRBJ2-7
CASSPFPLRDRETEEQYF
TGCGCCAGCAGCCCATTCCCACTCCGGGACAGGGAGACGGAAGAGCAGTACTTC
>TRBV6-5|TRBD2|-|TRBJ2-5
CASSYQASGRETQYF
TGTGCCAGCAGTTACCAGGCTAGCGGGAGAGAGACCCAGTACTTC
>TRBV28|-|-|TRBJ1-1
CASPSRQGSGENTEAFF
TGTGCCAGCCCCTCTCGGCAGGGATCTGGGGAGAACACTGAAGCTTTCTTT
>TRBV6-6|TRBD1|many|TRBJ1-1
CASRPGTGATEAFF
TGTGCCAGCAGACCCGGGACAGGGGCCACTGAAGCTTTCTTT
>TRBV4-1|-|-|TRBJ2-7
CASSQVPPLRSEQYF
TGCGCCAGCAGCCAAGTTCCCCCCCTGCGTTCCGAGCAGTACTTC
>TRBV27|TRBD2|few|TRBJ2-1
CASSPTRGDNEQFF
TGTGCCAGCAGTCCCACACGGGGGGACAATGAGCAGTTCTTC
>TRBV29-1|-|-|TRBJ2-2
CSVEVTGTGELFF
TGCAGCGTTGAGGTCACGGGGACCGGGGAGCTGTTTTTT
>TRBV9|TRBD1|-|TRBJ2-5
CASSLTGISTETQYF
TGTGCCAGCAGCTTGACAGGGATTAGCACGGAGACCCAGTACTTC
>TRBV7-6|TRBD2|-|TRBJ2-3
CASSLAGLATDTQYF
TGTGCCAGCAGCTTAGCGGGACTAGCAACAGATACGCAGTATTTT
>TRBV30|-|-|TRBJ2-3
CAWTGGSTDTQYF
TGTGCCTGGACGGGGGGCTCCACAGATACGCAGTATTTT
>TRBV14|-|-|TRBJ1-1
CASSQVQSLNTEAFF
TGTGCCAGCAGCCAAGTACAGAGCCTGAACACTGAAGCTTTCTTT
>TRBV9|-|many|TRBJ2-2
CASSVVGSNTGELFF
TGTGCCAGCAGCGTAGTCGGGAGTAACACCGGGGAGCTGTTTTTT
>TRBV5-4|-|-|TRBJ2-7
CASSLGPNEAYEQYF
TGTGCCAGCAGCTTGGGGCCGAATGAGGCCTACGAGCAGTACTTC
>TRBV19|-|few|TRBJ2-1
CASSRDSTPTMSQFF
TGTGCCAGTAGTAGGGACTCTACTCCTACAATGAGCCAGTTCTTC
>TRBV11-2|-|many|TRBJ1-5
CASSFIQINQPQHF
TGTGCCAGCAGCTTCATCCAGATAAATCAGCCCCAGCATTTT
>TRBV25-1|TRBD1|-|TRBJ1-4
CASSWGTGISEKLFF
TGTGCCAGCAGTTGGGGGACAGGGATTTCGGAAAAACTGTTTTTT
>TRBV4-1|TRBD2|-|TRBJ2-1
CASSQARGLAGGGSYNEQFF
TGCGCCAGCAGCCAAGCCCGGGGACTAGCGGGAGGAGGGTCCTACAATGAGCAGTTCTTC